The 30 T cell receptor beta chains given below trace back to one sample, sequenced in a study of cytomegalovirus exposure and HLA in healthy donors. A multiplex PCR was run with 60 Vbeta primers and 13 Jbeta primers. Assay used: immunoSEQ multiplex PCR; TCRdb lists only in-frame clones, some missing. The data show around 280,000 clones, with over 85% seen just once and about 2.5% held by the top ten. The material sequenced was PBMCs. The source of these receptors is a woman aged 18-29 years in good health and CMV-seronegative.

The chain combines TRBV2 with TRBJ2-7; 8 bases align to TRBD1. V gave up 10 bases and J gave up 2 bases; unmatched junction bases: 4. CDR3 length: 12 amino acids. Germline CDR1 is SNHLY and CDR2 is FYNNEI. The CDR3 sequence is CATTGDTYEQYF. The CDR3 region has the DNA TGTGCCACGACAGGGGATACCTACGAGCAGTACTTC.

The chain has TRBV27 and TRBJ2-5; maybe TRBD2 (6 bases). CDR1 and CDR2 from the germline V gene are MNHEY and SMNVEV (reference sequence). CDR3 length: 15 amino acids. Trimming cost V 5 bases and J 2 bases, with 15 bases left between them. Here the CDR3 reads CASSPSRDLQETQYF. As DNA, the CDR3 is TGTGCCAGCAGTCCGAGCCGGGACTTACAAGAGACCCAGTACTTC.

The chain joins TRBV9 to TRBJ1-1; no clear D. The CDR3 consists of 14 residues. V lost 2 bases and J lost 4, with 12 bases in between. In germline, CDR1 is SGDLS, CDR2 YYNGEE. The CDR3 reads CASSVGSLGTEAFF. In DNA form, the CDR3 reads TGTGCCAGCAGCGTCGGGTCACTGGGCACTGAAGCTTTCTTT.

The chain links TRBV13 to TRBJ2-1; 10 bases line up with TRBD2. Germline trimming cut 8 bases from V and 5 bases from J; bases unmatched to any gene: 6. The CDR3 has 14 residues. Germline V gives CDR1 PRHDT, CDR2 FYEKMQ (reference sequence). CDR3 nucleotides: TGTGCCAGCGGTGTAGCGGGGGGTAACAATGAGCAGTTCTTC. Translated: CASGVAGGNNEQFF.

As DNA, the CDR3 is TGTGCCAGCGGAGTGGGGCGAGTCCCCTACGAGCAGTACTTC. Translation: CASGVGRVPYEQYF. V usage is TRBV14 and J usage is TRBJ2-7; TRBD1 might be the D (5 bases). The CDR3 runs to 14 residues. Trimming cost V 8 bases and J 2 bases, with 16 bases left between them. Germline CDR1 is SGHDN and CDR2 is FVKESK.

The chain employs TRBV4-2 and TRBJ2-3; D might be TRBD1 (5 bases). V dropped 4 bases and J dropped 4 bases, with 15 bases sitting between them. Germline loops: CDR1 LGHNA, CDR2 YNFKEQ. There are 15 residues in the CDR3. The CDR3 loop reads CASSPSGAAPDTQYF. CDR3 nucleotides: TGTGCCAGCAGCCCCAGTGGGGCAGCCCCAGATACGCAGTATTTT.

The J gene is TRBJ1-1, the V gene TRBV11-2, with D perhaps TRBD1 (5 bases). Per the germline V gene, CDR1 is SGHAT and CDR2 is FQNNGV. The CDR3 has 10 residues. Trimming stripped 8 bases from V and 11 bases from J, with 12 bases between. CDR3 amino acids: CASGYKGAFF. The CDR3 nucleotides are TGTGCCAGCGGTTATAAGGGGGCTTTCTTT.

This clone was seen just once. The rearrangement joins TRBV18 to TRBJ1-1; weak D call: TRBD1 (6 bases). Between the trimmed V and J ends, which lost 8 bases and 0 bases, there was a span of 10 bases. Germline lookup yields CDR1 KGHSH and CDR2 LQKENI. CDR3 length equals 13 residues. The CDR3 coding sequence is TGTGCCAGCCTGGACAGCATGAACACTGAAGCTTTCTTT. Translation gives CASLDSMNTEAFF.

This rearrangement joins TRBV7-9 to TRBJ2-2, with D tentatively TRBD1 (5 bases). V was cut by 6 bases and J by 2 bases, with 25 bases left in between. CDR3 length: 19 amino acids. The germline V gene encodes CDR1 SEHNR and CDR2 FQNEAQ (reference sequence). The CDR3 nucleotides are TGTGCCAGCAGGCCTACTTTAGGACACATTGCTGGTAACACCGGGGAGCTGTTTTTT. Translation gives CASRPTLGHIAGNTGELFF.

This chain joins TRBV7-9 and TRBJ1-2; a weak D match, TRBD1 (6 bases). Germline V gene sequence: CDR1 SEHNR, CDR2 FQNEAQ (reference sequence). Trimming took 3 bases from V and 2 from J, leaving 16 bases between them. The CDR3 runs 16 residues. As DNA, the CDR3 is TGTGCCAGCAGCTTTGGGACACTGGCCTTCAACTATGGCTACACCTTC. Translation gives CASSFGTLAFNYGYTF.

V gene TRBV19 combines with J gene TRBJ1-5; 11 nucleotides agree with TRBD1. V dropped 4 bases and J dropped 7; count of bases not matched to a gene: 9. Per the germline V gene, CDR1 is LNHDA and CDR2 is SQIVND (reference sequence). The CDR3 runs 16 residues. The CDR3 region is CASSNSKGTGGQPQHF. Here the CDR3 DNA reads TGTGCCAGTAGTAATTCCAAAGGGACAGGGGGACAGCCCCAGCATTTT.

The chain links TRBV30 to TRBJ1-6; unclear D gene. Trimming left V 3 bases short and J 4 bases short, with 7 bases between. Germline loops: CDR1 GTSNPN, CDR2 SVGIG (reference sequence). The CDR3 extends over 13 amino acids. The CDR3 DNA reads TGTGCCTGGAGGGGAGGGTATAATTCACCCCTCCACTTT. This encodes CAWRGGYNSPLHF.

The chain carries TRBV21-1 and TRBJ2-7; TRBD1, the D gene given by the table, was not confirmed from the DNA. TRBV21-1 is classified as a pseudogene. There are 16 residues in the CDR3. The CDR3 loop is CASSSTPGQGSYEQYF. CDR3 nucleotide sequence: TGTGCCAGCAGCTCTACTCCGGGACAGGGGTCCTACGAGCAGTACTTC.

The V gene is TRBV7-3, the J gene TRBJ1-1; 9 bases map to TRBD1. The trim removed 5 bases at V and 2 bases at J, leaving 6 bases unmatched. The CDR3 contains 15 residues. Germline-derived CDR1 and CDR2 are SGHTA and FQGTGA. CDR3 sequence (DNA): TGTGCCAGCAGCGTTACAGGGGGCGGCAACACTGAAGCTTTCTTT. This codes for CASSVTGGGNTEAFF. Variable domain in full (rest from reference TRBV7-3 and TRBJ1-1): GAGVSQTPSNKVTEKGKYVELRCDPISGHTALYWYRQSLGQGPEFLIYFQGTGAADDSGLPNDRFFAVRPEGSVSTLKIQRTERGDSAVYLCASSVTGGGNTEAFFGQGTRLTVV.

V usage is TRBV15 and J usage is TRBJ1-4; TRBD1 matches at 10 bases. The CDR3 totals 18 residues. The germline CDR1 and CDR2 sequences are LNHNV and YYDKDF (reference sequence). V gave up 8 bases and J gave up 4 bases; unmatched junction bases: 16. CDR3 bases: TGTGCCACCGGGGACACCCGGGACAGGGGTCCCTTTAATGAAAAACTGTTTTTT. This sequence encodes CATGDTRDRGPFNEKLFF.

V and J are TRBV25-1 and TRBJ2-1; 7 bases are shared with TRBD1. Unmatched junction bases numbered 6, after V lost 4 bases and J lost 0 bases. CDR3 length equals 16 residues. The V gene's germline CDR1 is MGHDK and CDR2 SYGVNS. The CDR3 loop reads CASSGGQGVSYNEQFF. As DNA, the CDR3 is TGTGCCAGCAGTGGGGGTCAGGGGGTCTCCTACAATGAGCAGTTCTTC.

In nucleotides, the CDR3 is TGTGCTAGTGGTTTGAGTCTAGCCGTGGGGGAGACCCAGTACTTC. Protein: CASGLSLAVGETQYF. The V gene is TRBV12-5, the J gene TRBJ2-5; the D gene is possibly TRBD2 (5 bases). V lost 2 bases and J lost 5, with 15 bases in between. Germline-derived CDR1 and CDR2 are LGHNT and FRNRAP. The CDR3 has 15 amino acids.

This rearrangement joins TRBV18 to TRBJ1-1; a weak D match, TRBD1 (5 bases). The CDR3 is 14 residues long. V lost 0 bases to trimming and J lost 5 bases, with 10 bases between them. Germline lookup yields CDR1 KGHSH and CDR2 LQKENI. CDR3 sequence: CASSPPRGGTEAFF. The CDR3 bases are TGTGCCAGCTCACCACCGAGGGGAGGAACTGAAGCTTTCTTT.

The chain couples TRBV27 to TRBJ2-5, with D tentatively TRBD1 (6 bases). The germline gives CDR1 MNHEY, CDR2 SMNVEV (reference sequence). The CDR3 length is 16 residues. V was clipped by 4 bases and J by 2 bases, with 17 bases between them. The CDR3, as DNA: TGTGCCAGCAGTTCCCGGGACAACGCCTATCAAGAGACCCAGTACTTC. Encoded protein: CASSSRDNAYQETQYF.

CDR3 in amino acids: CASSLRTGRGELFF. CDR3 nucleotide sequence: TGTGCCAGCAGCTTAAGGACTGGCCGCGGGGAGCTGTTTTTT. The chain uses TRBV9 and TRBJ2-2; perhaps TRBD2 as D (5 bases). The length of the CDR3 is 14 residues. The germline gives CDR1 SGDLS, CDR2 YYNGEE. V was cut by 4 bases and J by 7 bases, with 14 bases left in between.

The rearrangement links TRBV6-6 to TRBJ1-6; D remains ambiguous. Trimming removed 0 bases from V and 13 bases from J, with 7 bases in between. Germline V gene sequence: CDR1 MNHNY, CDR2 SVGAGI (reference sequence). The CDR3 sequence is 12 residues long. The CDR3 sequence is CASSYSSSPLHF. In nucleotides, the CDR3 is TGTGCCAGCAGTTACTCGAGTTCTCCCCTCCACTTT.

CDR3 sequence (DNA): TGTGCCAGTCGGGATCATTCTAGCGTTCATGAGCAGTTCTTC. This codes for CASRDHSSVHEQFF. J is TRBJ2-1 and V is TRBV19; perhaps TRBD2 as D (6 bases). Germline assignment: CDR1 LNHDA and CDR2 SQIVND (reference sequence). Trimming took 8 bases from V and 8 from J, leaving 19 bases between them. CDR3 length: 14 amino acids.

The CDR3 nucleotides are TGTGCCACCAGCAGAGGAGGAGGCGAGCAGTACTTC. This gives the protein CATSRGGGEQYF. The chain has TRBV15 and TRBJ2-7, with TRBD2 as a possible D gene (5 bases). Germline CDR1 and CDR2: LNHNV and YYDKDF (reference sequence). This CDR3 region has 12 residues. The ends were cut back, 1 base at V and 6 bases at J, with 7 bases in the middle.

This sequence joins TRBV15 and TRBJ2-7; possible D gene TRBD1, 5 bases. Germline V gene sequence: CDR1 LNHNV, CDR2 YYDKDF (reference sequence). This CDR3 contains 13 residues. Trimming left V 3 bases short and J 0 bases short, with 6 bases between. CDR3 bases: TGTGCCACCAGCAGGGACACCTCCTACGAGCAGTACTTC. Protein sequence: CATSRDTSYEQYF.

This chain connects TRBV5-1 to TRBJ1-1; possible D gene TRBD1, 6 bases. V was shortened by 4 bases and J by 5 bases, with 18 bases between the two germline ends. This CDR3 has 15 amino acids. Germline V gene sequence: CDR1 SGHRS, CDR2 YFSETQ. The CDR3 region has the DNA TGCGCCAGCAGCCGGGGGGCCTCACAGGGAACTGAAGCTTTCTTT. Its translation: CASSRGASQGTEAFF.

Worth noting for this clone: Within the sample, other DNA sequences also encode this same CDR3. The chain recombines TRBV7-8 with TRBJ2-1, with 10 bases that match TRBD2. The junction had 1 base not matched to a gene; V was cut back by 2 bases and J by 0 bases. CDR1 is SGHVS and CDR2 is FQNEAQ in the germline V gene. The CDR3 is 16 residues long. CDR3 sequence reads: CASSLLAGASYNEQFF. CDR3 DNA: TGTGCCAGCAGCTTACTAGCGGGGGCCTCCTACAATGAGCAGTTCTTC.

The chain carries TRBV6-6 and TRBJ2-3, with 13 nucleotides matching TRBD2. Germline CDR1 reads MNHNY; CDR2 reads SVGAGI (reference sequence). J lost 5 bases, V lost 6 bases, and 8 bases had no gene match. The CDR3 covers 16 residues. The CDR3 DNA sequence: TGTGCCAGCAGATCACGACTAGCGGGGGGTGGAGATACGCAGTATTTT. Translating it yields CASRSRLAGGGDTQYF.

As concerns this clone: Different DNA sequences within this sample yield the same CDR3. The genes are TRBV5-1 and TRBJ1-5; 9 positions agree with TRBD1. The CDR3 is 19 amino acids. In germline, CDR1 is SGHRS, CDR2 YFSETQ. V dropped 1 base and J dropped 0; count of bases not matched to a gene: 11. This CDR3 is CASSLSDRGKIHSNQPQHF. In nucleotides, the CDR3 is TGCGCCAGCAGCTTGTCCGACAGGGGGAAAATCCATAGCAATCAGCCCCAGCATTTT.

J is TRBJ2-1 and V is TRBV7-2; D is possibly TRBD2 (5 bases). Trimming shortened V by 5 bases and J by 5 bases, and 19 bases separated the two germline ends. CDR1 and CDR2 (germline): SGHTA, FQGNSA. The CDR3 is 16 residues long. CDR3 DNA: TGTGCCAGCAGCGGTATTGCATTCGGAGGACACAATGAGCAGTTCTTC. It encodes CASSGIAFGGHNEQFF. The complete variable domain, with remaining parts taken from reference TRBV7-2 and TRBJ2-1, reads GAGVSQSPSNKVTEKGKDVELRCDPISGHTALYWYRQSLGQGLEFLIYFQGNSAPDKSGLPSDRFSAERTGGSVSTLTIQRTQQEDSAVYLCASSGIAFGGHNEQFFGPGTRLTVL.

In DNA, the CDR3 is TGTGCCAGTAGTATTGGAAGGGGCTCCTACGAGCAGTACTTC. It codes for CASSIGRGSYEQYF. This rearrangement joins TRBV19 to TRBJ2-7; TRBD1 might be the D (5 bases). The CDR3 spans 14 residues. The V gene lost 3 bases and the J gene lost 0 bases, with 9 bases spanning the gap. Germline CDR1 is LNHDA and CDR2 is SQIVND (reference sequence).